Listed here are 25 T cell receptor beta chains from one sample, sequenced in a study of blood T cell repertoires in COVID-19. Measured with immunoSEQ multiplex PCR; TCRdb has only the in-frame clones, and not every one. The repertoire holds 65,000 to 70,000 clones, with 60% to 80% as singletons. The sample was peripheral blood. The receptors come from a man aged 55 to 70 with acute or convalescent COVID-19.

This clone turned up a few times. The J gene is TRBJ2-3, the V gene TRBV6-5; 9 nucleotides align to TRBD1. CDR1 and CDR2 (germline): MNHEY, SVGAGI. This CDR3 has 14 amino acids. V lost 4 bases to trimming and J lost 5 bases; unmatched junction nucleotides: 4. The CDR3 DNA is TGTGCCAGCAGTTCCGGACAGGGGAGAGATACGCAGTATTTT. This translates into CASSSGQGRDTQYF.

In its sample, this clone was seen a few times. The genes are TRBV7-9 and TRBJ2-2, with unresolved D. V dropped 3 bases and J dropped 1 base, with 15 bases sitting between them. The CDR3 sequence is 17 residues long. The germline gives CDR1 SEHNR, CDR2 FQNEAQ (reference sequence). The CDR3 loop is CASSFRVGTRNTGELFF. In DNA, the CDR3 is TGTGCCAGCAGCTTCCGGGTTGGCACTCGGAACACCGGGGAGCTGTTTTTT.

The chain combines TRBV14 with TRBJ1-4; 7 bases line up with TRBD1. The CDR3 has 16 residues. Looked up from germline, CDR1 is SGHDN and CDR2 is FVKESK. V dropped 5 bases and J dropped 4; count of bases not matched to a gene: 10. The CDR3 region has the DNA TGTGCCAGCAGCGCGGCGCTGGGACAGCGTAATGAAAAACTGTTTTTT. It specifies CASSAALGQRNEKLFF. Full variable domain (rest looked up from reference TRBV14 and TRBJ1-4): EAGVTQFPSHSVIEKGQTVTLRCDPISGHDNLYWYRRVMGKEIKFLLHFVKESKQDESGMPNNRFLAERTGGTYSTLKVQPAELEDSGVYFCASSAALGQRNEKLFFGSGTQLSVL.

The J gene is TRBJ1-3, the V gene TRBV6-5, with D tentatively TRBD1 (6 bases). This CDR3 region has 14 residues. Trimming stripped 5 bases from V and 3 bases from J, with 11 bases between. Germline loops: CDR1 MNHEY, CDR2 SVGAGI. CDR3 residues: CASSPQGSGNTIYF. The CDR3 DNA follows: TGTGCCAGCAGTCCCCAGGGGAGTGGAAACACCATATATTTT.

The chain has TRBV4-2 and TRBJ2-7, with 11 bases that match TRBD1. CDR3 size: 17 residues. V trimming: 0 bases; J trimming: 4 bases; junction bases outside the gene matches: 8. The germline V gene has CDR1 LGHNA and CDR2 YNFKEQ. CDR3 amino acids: CASSQEWRTGGSYEQYF. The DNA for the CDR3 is TGTGCCAGCAGCCAAGAATGGAGGACAGGGGGCTCGTACGAGCAGTACTTC.

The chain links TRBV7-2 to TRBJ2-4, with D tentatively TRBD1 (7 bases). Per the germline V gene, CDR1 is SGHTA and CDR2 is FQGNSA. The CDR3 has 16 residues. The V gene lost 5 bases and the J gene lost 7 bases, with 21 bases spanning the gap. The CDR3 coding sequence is TGTGCCAGCAGCCCCCTACAGGGGCGAGGGGGGAACATTCAGTACTTC. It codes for CASSPLQGRGGNIQYF.

The CDR3 reads CASSFLPSGGRTDTQYF. DNA of the CDR3: TGTGCCAGCAGCTTCCTCCCCTCGGGGGGGCGAACAGATACGCAGTATTTT. The chain joins TRBV7-2 to TRBJ2-3; the match to TRBD2 covers 8 bases. The CDR3 extends over 17 amino acids. With 3 bases clipped from V and 3 bases from J, the junction kept 11 bases outside the gene matches. CDR1 is SGHTA and CDR2 is FQGNSA in the germline V gene.

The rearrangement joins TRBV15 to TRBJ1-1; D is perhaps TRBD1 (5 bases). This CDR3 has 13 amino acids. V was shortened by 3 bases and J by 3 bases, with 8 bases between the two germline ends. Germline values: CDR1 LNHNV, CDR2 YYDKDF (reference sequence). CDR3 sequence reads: CATSRGPDTEAFF. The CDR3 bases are TGTGCCACCAGCAGGGGGCCCGACACTGAAGCTTTCTTT.

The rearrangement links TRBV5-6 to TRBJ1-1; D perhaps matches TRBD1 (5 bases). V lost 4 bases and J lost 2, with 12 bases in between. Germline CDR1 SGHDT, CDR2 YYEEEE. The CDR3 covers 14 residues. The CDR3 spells CASSQLTVNTEAFF. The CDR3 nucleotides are TGTGCCAGCAGCCAGCTGACAGTTAACACTGAAGCTTTCTTT.

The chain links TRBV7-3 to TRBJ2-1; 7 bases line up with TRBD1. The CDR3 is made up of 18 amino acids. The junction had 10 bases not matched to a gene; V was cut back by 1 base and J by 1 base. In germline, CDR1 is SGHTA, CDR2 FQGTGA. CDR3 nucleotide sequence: TGTGCCAGCAGCTTAATGGCGACAGGGTTTAGTTCCTACAATGAGCAGTTCTTC. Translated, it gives CASSLMATGFSSYNEQFF.

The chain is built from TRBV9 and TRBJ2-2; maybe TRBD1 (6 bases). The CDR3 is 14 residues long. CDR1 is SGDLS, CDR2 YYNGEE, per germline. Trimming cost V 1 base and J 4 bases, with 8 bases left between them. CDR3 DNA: TGTGCCAGCAGCGTACAGGGGAGCACCGGGGAGCTGTTTTTT. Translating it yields CASSVQGSTGELFF. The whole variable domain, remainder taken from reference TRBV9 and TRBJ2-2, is DSGVTQTPKHLITATGQRVTLRCSPRSGDLSVYWYQQSLDQGLQFLIQYYNGEERAKGNILERFSAQQFPDLHSELNLSSLELGDSALYFCASSVQGSTGELFFGEGSRLTVL.

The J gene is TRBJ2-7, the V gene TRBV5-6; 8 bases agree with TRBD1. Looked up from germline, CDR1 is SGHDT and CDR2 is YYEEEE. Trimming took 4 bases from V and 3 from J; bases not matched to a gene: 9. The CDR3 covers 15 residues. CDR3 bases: TGTGCCAGCAGCCTCTGGGACAGGTATAACTACGAGCAGTACTTC. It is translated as CASSLWDRYNYEQYF.

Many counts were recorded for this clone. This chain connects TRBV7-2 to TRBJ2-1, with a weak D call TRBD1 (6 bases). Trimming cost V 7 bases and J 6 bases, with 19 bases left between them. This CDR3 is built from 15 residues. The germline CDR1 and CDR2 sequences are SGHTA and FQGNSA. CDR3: CASTSSPGVVNEQFF. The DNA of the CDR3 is TGTGCCAGCACCTCAAGCCCAGGGGTCGTCAATGAGCAGTTCTTC.

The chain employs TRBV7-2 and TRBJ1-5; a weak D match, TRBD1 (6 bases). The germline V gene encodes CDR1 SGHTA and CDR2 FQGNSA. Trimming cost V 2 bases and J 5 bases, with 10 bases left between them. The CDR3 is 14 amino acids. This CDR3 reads CASSLSNRDQPQHF. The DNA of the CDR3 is TGTGCCAGCAGCTTATCGAACAGGGATCAGCCCCAGCATTTT.

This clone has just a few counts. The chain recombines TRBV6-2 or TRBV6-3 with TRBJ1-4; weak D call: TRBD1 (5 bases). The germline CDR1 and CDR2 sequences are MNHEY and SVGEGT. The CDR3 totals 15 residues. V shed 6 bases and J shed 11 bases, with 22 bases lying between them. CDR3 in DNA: TGTGCCAGCAGCAAGCGACAGCCGGCGGATGGGAAACTGTTTTTT. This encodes CASSKRQPADGKLFF.

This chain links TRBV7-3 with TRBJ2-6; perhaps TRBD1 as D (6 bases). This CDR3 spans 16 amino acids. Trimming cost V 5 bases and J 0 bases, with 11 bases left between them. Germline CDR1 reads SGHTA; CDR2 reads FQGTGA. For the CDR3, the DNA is TGTGCCAGCAGCCCCATGGGGGCCTCTGGGGCCAACGTCCTGACTTTC. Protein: CASSPMGASGANVLTF.

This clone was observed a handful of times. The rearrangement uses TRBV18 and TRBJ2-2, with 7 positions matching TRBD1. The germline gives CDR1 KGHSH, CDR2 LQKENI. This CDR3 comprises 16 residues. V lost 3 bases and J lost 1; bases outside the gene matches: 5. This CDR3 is CASSPSGTVNTGELFF. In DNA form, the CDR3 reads TGTGCCAGCTCACCTTCCGGGACAGTGAACACCGGGGAGCTGTTTTTT.

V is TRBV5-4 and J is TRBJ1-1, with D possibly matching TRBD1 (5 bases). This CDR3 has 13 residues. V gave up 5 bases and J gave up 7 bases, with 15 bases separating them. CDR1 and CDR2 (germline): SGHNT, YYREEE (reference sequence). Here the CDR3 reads CASRLVGGFEAFF. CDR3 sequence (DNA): TGTGCCAGCAGACTGGTGGGGGGGTTTGAAGCTTTCTTT. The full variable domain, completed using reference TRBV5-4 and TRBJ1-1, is ETGVTQSPTHLIKTRGQQVTLRCSSQSGHNTVSWYQQALGQGPQFIFQYYREEENGRGNFPPRFSGLQFPNYSSELNVNALELDDSALYLCASRLVGGFEAFFGQGTRLTVV.

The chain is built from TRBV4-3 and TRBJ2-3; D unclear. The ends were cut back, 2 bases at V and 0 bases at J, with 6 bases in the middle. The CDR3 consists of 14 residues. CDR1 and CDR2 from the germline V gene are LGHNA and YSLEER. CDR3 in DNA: TGCGCCAGCAGCCAACGAACTAGCACAGATACGCAGTATTTT. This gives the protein CASSQRTSTDTQYF.

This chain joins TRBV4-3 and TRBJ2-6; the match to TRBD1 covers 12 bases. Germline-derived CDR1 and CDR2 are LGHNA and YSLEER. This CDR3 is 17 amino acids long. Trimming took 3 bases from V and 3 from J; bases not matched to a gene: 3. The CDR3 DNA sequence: TGCGCCAGCAGCCACGGGACAGGGGGCTTTGGGGCCAACGTCCTGACTTTC. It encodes CASSHGTGGFGANVLTF.

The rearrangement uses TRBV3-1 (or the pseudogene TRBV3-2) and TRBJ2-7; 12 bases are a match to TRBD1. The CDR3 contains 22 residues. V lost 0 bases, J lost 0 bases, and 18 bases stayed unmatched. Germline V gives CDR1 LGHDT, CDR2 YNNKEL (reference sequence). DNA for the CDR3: TGTGCCAGCAGCCAAGATATTGAATGGTGGGACAGGGGGCCCCCGAGCTCCTACGAGCAGTACTTC. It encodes CASSQDIEWWDRGPPSSYEQYF.

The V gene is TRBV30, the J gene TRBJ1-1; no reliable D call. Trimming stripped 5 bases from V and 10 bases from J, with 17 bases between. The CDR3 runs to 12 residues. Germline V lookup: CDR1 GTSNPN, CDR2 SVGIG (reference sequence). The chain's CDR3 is CAWAHFSVRAFF. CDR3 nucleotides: TGTGCCTGGGCCCACTTTTCCGTTAGAGCTTTCTTT.

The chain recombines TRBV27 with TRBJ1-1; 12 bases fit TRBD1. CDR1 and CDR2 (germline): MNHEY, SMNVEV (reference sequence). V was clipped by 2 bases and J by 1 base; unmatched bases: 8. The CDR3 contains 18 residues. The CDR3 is CASSLKLRDRGRNTEAFF. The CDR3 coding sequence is TGTGCCAGCAGTTTAAAATTGCGGGACAGGGGGCGGAACACTGAAGCTTTCTTT.

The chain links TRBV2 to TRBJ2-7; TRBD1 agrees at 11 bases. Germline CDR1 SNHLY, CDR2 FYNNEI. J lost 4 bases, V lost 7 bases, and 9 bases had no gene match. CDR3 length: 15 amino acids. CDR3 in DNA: TGTGCCAGCACAGGACAGGGGGCTTTAATTTACGAGCAGTACTTC. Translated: CASTGQGALIYEQYF.

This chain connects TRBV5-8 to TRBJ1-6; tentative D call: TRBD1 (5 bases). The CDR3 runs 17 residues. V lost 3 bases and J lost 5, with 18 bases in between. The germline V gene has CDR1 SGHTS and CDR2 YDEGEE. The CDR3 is CASSSKSQGANNSPLHF. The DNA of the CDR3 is TGTGCCAGCAGCTCAAAAAGTCAGGGCGCCAATAATTCACCCCTCCACTTT. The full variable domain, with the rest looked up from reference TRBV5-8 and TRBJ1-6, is EAGVTQSPTHLIKTRGQQATLRCSPISGHTSVYWYQQALGLGLQFLLWYDEGEERNRGNFPPRFSGRQFPNYSSELNVNALELEDSALYLCASSSKSQGANNSPLHFGNGTRLTVT.